Each of the 24 T cell receptor beta chains below was sequenced from the same sample in a study of T cells after posttransplantation cyclophosphamide. The protocol was immunoSEQ multiplex PCR, while the TCRdb copy is restricted to in-frame clones and leaves out a portion. This table holds roughly 30,000 clones, about 87% found once. Sequenced material: PBMCs. These TCRs come from a woman aged 40-49 years with a blood cancer, CMV-positive, and with a related stem cell donor.

This clone was observed a single time. This chain links TRBV14 with TRBJ2-2; no reliable D call. The germline gives CDR1 SGHDN, CDR2 FVKESK. The CDR3 spans 15 residues. V was cut by 0 bases and J by 2 bases, with 7 bases left in between. For the CDR3, the DNA is TGTGCCAGCAGCCAAGACCCCAGAAACACCGGGGAGCTGTTTTTT. Protein sequence: CASSQDPRNTGELFF.

CDR3 sequence (DNA): TGTGCCAGCAGTTTCCGACAGGGCTTCGGCTACACCTTC. This encodes CASSFRQGFGYTF. The chain uses TRBV6-6 and TRBJ1-2; 7 bases fit TRBD1. The CDR3 runs to 13 residues. Germline-derived CDR1 and CDR2 are MNHNY and SVGAGI (reference sequence). V lost 4 bases and J lost 8; bases outside the gene matches: 7.

This sequence joins TRBV29-1 and TRBJ2-1, with TRBD2 matching over 8 bases. Trimming removed 5 bases from V and 6 bases from J; junction bases left unmatched: 3. The germline V gene encodes CDR1 SQVTM and CDR2 ANQGSEA. CDR3 size: 12 residues. The CDR3 DNA follows: TGCAGCGTTCTGGGGACTAGCAATGAGCAGTTCTTC. Its protein is CSVLGTSNEQFF.

The chain recombines TRBV2 with TRBJ2-7, with TRBD1 identical over 7 bases. The CDR3 loop spans 13 amino acids. The germline CDR1 and CDR2 sequences are SNHLY and FYNNEI. Trimming cost V 11 bases and J 0 bases; bases outside gene matches: 7. CDR3 in DNA: TGTGCCGAAGGGGGACAGAACTCCTACGAGCAGTACTTC. Protein sequence: CAEGGQNSYEQYF.

The genes are TRBV7-2 and TRBJ1-1; TRBD1 might be the D (5 bases). Germline V lookup: CDR1 SGHTA, CDR2 FQGNSA. There are 14 residues in the CDR3. Trimming removed 5 bases from V and 1 base from J, with 11 bases in between. CDR3 DNA: TGTGCCAGCAGCCACCGGACAAGGAACACTGAAGCTTTCTTT. Residues: CASSHRTRNTEAFF.

CDR3 in DNA: TGCGCCAGCAGCCAAGGACAGGGTAGGGCTGGAAACACCATATATTTT. Its protein is CASSQGQGRAGNTIYF. The gene calls are TRBV4-1 and TRBJ1-3; 7 bases map to TRBD1. Germline loops: CDR1 MGHRA, CDR2 YSYEKL. The junction had 5 bases not matched to a gene; V was cut back by 1 base and J by 2 bases. The CDR3 consists of 16 residues.

V and J are TRBV7-2 and TRBJ2-7, with TRBD2 matching over 8 bases. Germline V gene lookup returns CDR1 SGHTA and CDR2 FQGNSA. The J segment lost 7 bases and the V segment lost 5 bases, leaving 7 bases of the junction unmatched. This CDR3 comprises 13 residues. CDR3 nucleotides: TGTGCCAGCAGCGCGGTCACGGGGGGGGAGCAGTACTTC. This sequence encodes CASSAVTGGEQYF.

V and J are TRBV7-3 and TRBJ2-5, with TRBD1 matching over 12 bases. V shed 1 base, J shed 3 bases, and the junction held 3 bases outside the gene matches. This CDR3 is built from 16 residues. CDR1 and CDR2 from the germline V gene are SGHTA and FQGTGA. The CDR3 here is CASSLIGTGGEETQYF. In DNA form, the CDR3 reads TGTGCCAGCAGCTTAATCGGGACAGGGGGCGAAGAGACCCAGTACTTC. The variable domain in full, with the rest retrieved from reference TRBV7-3 and TRBJ2-5, is GAGVSQTPSNKVTEKGKYVELRCDPISGHTALYWYRQSLGQGPEFLIYFQGTGAADDSGLPNDRFFAVRPEGSVSTLKIQRTERGDSAVYLCASSLIGTGGEETQYFGPGTRLLVL.

The DNA for the CDR3 is TGTGCCAGCCGGGACAGGGGGCTGGGTGGCTACACCTTC. Protein: CASRDRGLGGYTF. This sequence joins TRBV19 and TRBJ1-2; TRBD1 matches at 12 bases. CDR1 and CDR2 from the germline V gene are LNHDA and SQIVND (reference sequence). J was trimmed by 7 bases and V by 9 bases; bases with no gene match: 6. The CDR3 is 13 residues long.

A single count supports this clone. V gene TRBV29-1 combines with J gene TRBJ1-4, with D possibly being TRBD1 (5 bases). CDR1 and CDR2 from the germline V gene are SQVTM and ANQGSEA. The CDR3 loop spans 13 amino acids. Deletions cut 4 bases from V and 7 bases from J, with 13 bases between. CDR3 sequence: CSVAGSRGEKLFF. Written as DNA, the CDR3 is TGCAGCGTTGCCGGGAGTAGGGGTGAAAAACTGTTTTTT.

The CDR3 bases are TGCGCCAGCAGCCAAGATTGGGTCCCGGGTAACAATCAGCCCCAGCATTTT. Translation gives CASSQDWVPGNNQPQHF. The chain has TRBV4-3 and TRBJ1-5; D remains unclear. The length of the CDR3 is 17 residues. Germline V gives CDR1 LGHNA, CDR2 YSLEER. V was shortened by 0 bases and J by 3 bases, with 15 bases between the two germline ends.

The CDR3 region is CASSQERGQGRTEAFF. The DNA for the CDR3 is TGTGCCAGCAGCCAAGAAAGGGGACAGGGGAGGACTGAAGCTTTCTTT. V is TRBV4-2 and J is TRBJ1-1, with 10 bases matching TRBD1. V dropped 0 bases and J dropped 5; count of bases not matched to a gene: 6. Per germline, CDR1 LGHNA and CDR2 YNFKEQ. This CDR3 region has 16 residues.

The J gene is TRBJ2-5, the V gene TRBV4-2; 12 nucleotides match TRBD2. Germline V gives CDR1 LGHNA, CDR2 YNFKEQ. The CDR3 length is 16 residues. Losses at the gene ends were 3 bases for V and 2 bases for J; bases not matched to a gene: 4. CDR3 amino acids: CASSHELAGGQETQYF. CDR3 nucleotides: TGTGCCAGCAGCCACGAACTAGCGGGGGGACAAGAGACCCAGTACTTC.

The chain is built from TRBV6-1 and TRBJ2-2, with 9 bases identical to TRBD1. Germline lookup yields CDR1 MNHNS and CDR2 SASEGT. CDR3 length equals 13 residues. V lost 8 bases, J lost 7 bases, and 5 bases stayed unmatched. As DNA, the CDR3 is TGTGCCAGCTCAGGGACAGGGAACGGGGAGCTGTTTTTT. This encodes CASSGTGNGELFF.

This clone was counted once. The chain employs TRBV13 and TRBJ2-3; D may be TRBD2 (5 bases). Trimming removed 5 bases from V and 11 bases from J, with 14 bases in between. This CDR3 comprises 12 residues. CDR1 is PRHDT and CDR2 is FYEKMQ in the germline V gene (reference sequence). CDR3 sequence: CASSDYAGRQYF. In DNA, the CDR3 is TGTGCCAGCAGCGACTACGCGGGTAGGCAGTATTTT.

This clone has only one observation. V and J are TRBV11-2 and TRBJ2-3; TRBD2 matches 9 bases. J was trimmed by 4 bases and V by 5 bases; bases with no gene match: 7. The CDR3 runs 15 residues. The germline V gene has CDR1 SGHAT and CDR2 FQNNGV. The CDR3 sequence is CASSQRGGGADTQYF. CDR3 in DNA: TGTGCCAGCAGCCAGAGGGGCGGGGGGGCAGATACGCAGTATTTT.

This rearrangement joins TRBV7-3 to TRBJ2-7; TRBD1 is a possible D gene (6 bases). The CDR3 is 14 amino acids. Germline CDR1 is SGHTA and CDR2 is FQGTGA. Trimming removed 5 bases from V and 0 bases from J, with 11 bases in between. CDR3 sequence (DNA): TGTGCCAGCAGCCCCGGGACAACCTCCTACGAGCAGTACTTC. Protein sequence: CASSPGTTSYEQYF.

With respect to this clone: The junction does not match germline at one end; this may be a read error. Other DNA sequences in the same sample also yield this CDR3. The chain couples TRBV28 to TRBJ1-6; TRBD1 might be the D (6 bases). Germline V gene data show CDR1 as MDHEN and CDR2 as SYDVKM. CDR3 size: 15 residues. The CDR3: CASSGQTSPYSPLHF. In nucleotides, the CDR3 is TGTGCCAGCAGTGGACAGACCTCCCCATATTCGCCCCTCCACTTT.

The V and J genes are TRBV28 and TRBJ2-3, with TRBD2 as a possible D gene (6 bases). CDR1 MDHEN and CDR2 SYDVKM come from the germline V gene. V shed 5 bases and J shed 0 bases, with 15 bases lying between them. The CDR3 has 16 residues. This chain's CDR3 is CASSPPAGRSTDTQYF. The CDR3 DNA is TGTGCCAGCAGTCCTCCGGCGGGACGGAGCACAGATACGCAGTATTTT.

The chain joins TRBV15 to TRBJ1-5; D possibly corresponds to TRBD1 (5 bases). The ends were cut back, 3 bases at V and 2 bases at J, with 11 bases in the middle. Germline lookup yields CDR1 LNHNV and CDR2 YYDKDF (reference sequence). The CDR3 has 15 amino acids. CDR3 amino acids: CATSSIGAGNQPQHF. The CDR3 DNA sequence: TGTGCCACCAGCAGTATTGGGGCCGGCAATCAGCCCCAGCATTTT. Full variable domain (remainder filled in from reference TRBV15 and TRBJ1-5): DAMVIQNPRYQVTQFGKPVTLSCSQTLNHNVMYWYQQKSSQAPKLLFHYYDKDFNNEADTPDNFQSRRPNTSFCFLDIRSPGLGDTAMYLCATSSIGAGNQPQHFGDGTRLSIL.

The chain joins TRBV6-1 to TRBJ2-3; 14 bases align to TRBD2. The CDR3 runs to 16 residues. Trimming cost V 4 bases and J 2 bases; bases outside gene matches: 2. CDR1 and CDR2 from the germline V gene are MNHNS and SASEGT. In nucleotides, the CDR3 is TGTGCCAGCAGTGGGACTAGCGGGGGGTTCACAGATACGCAGTATTTT. This gives the protein CASSGTSGGFTDTQYF.

The V and J genes are TRBV6-5 and TRBJ2-7, with D maybe TRBD1 (6 bases). Germline V gene data show CDR1 as MNHEY and CDR2 as SVGAGI. V was clipped by 2 bases and J by 6 bases, with 11 bases between them. The CDR3 loop spans 13 amino acids. The CDR3 loop is CASSYTAGAEQYF. The CDR3 nucleotides read TGTGCCAGCAGTTACACGGCAGGGGCCGAGCAGTACTTC.

This chain links TRBV2 with TRBJ1-1, with TRBD1 matching over 9 bases. This CDR3 has 14 residues. With V trimmed by 5 bases and J by 4 bases, 5 bases remained unmatched. Germline V lookup: CDR1 SNHLY, CDR2 FYNNEI. Here the CDR3 reads CASSTGGGGTEAFF. The CDR3 DNA reads as TGTGCCAGCAGTACAGGGGGCGGGGGCACTGAAGCTTTCTTT. The full variable domain, with the rest looked up from reference TRBV2 and TRBJ1-1, is EPEVTQTPSHQVTQMGQEVILRCVPISNHLYFYWYRQILGQKVEFLVSFYNNEISEKSEIFDDQFSVERPDGSNFTLKIRSTKLEDSAMYFCASSTGGGGTEAFFGQGTRLTVV.

J is TRBJ1-1 and V is TRBV6-5; perhaps TRBD1 as D (6 bases). Germline V gene lookup returns CDR1 MNHEY and CDR2 SVGAGI. This CDR3 comprises 13 residues. V was trimmed by 2 bases and J by 4 bases, leaving 8 bases between them. CDR3 in DNA: TGTGCCAGCAGTTACGCAGGGGTCACTGAAGCTTTCTTT. Protein: CASSYAGVTEAFF.